This section outlines one TCR beta chain sequence together with its context. This CDR3 is 14 amino acids long. V lost 5 bases to trimming and J lost 5 bases; unmatched junction nucleotides: 6. CDR1 is SGHTA, CDR2 FQGNSA, per germline. This entry is derived from a study of blood T cell repertoires in COVID-19. Using immunoSEQ multiplex PCR, the repertoire was profiled, and TCRdb retains in-frame clones only, with some absent. The sample comprises 150,000 to 200,000 clones, approximately 87% of which are singletons, and approximately 10% rests with the top ten. This chain joins TRBV7-2 and TRBJ1-1, with 9 bases aligning to TRBD1. The TCR originated in a woman aged 60-75 years with COVID-19, enrolled during active disease. The sequenced sample consisted of peripheral blood. The CDR3: CASSPMTGGTEAFF. Written as DNA, the CDR3 is TGTGCCAGCAGCCCGATGACAGGGGGTACTGAAGCTTTCTTT.